The 21 T cell receptor beta chains in this list originate from one sample, sequenced in a study of regulatory T cells in long-lasting Graves disease. Libraries of TCR beta came from iRepertoire HTBI primers plus Arm-PCR of CDR3 regions. Each CDR3 protein gets one entry after TCRdb re-called the multiplex PCR reads with MiXCR. This repertoire shows almost 350,000 distinct CDR3 sequences, roughly a fifth found once; its top ten account for less than 35%. Indicated time point: persistent/refractory GD, antithyroid drugs over 5 years with positive TRAb. The TCR library used RNA extracted from PBMCs. The sample was peripheral blood mononuclear cells (PBMCs), taken when the disease was refractory, from a patient treated with antithyroid drugs. These TCRs come from a female donor with Graves disease.

This clonotype turned up a few times. The rearrangement joins TRBV10-3 to TRBJ1-1; TRBD1 aligns across 7 bases. In germline, CDR1 is ENHRY, CDR2 SYGVKD. The CDR3 length is 13 residues. With V trimmed by 5 bases and J by 4 bases, 4 bases remained unmatched. CDR3 residues: CAISRDSPTEAFF. CDR3 nucleotides: TGTGCCATCAGTCGGGACAGCCCCACTGAAGCTTTCTTT.

V and J are TRBV6-4 and TRBJ1-6; no clear D gene. Germline-derived CDR1 and CDR2 are MRHNA and SNTAGT. There are 16 residues in the CDR3. The V gene lost 4 bases and the J gene lost 8 bases, with 18 bases spanning the gap. The CDR3 reads CASSAFGQPFHSPLHF. The DNA for the CDR3 is TGTGCCAGCAGTGCCTTCGGCCAGCCCTTCCATTCACCCCTCCACTTT.

The J gene is TRBJ2-2, the V gene TRBV5-6; D gene unclear. Germline V CDR1 and CDR2: SGHDT, YYEEEE. CDR3 length: 14 residues. Trimming took 2 bases from V and 4 from J, leaving 9 bases between them. The CDR3 coding sequence is TGTGCCAGCAGCTTTTCGCTAGGCACCGGGGAGCTGTTTTTT. It yields the protein CASSFSLGTGELFF.

This chain joins TRBV30 and TRBJ1-4; TRBD1 matches at 7 bases. CDR3 length equals 13 residues. Germline V lookup: CDR1 GTSNPN, CDR2 SVGIG (reference sequence). V trimming: 4 bases; J trimming: 4 bases; junction bases outside the gene matches: 3. The CDR3 DNA reads as TGTGCCTGGACTCGGGACAGTAATGAAAAACTGTTTTTT. It encodes CAWTRDSNEKLFF.

As for this clonotype: Being one base from a much bigger clone, this may be a read error. The genes are TRBV7-2 and TRBJ2-7, with 7 bases identical to TRBD1. The CDR3 has 13 amino acids. Germline V lookup: CDR1 SGHTA, CDR2 FQGNSA. With V trimmed by 4 bases and J by 6 bases, 6 bases remained unmatched. Written as DNA, the CDR3 is TGTGCCAGCAGCTCAATTGACAGGGCCGAGCAGTACGTC. Its protein is CASSSIDRAEQYV.

The rearrangement joins TRBV6-2 or TRBV6-3 to TRBJ2-7; D not resolved. V was pared by 10 bases and J by 2 bases, with 3 bases between. This CDR3 contains 9 residues. The V gene's germline CDR1 is MNHEY and CDR2 SVGEGT. The CDR3 DNA reads TGTGCCATTGCCTACGAGCAGTACTTC. It specifies CAIAYEQYF.

On this clonotype itself: This may stem from a read error, because a much larger clone lies one nucleotide away. The chain carries TRBV18 and TRBJ1-5; D is unresolved. Per germline, CDR1 KGHSH and CDR2 LQKENI. V was cut by 5 bases and J by 5 bases, with 7 bases left in between. The CDR3 is made up of 12 amino acids. The chain's CDR3 is CASSRTDQPQHF. CDR3 in DNA: TGTGCCAGCTCAAGGACGGATCAGCCCCAGCATTTT. The entire variable domain, with the rest obtained from reference TRBV18 and TRBJ1-5, is as follows: NAGVMQNPRHLVRRRGQEARLRCSPMKGHSHVYWYRQLPEEGLKFMVYLQKENIIDESGMPKERFSAEFPKEGPSILRIQQVVRGDSAAYFCASSRTDQPQHFGDGTRLSIL.

The chain couples TRBV20-1 to TRBJ1-1; D unclear. The CDR3 totals 11 residues. Germline CDR1 DFQATT, CDR2 SNEGSKA (reference sequence). Trimming removed 6 bases from V and 4 bases from J, with 9 bases in between. The CDR3 DNA is TGCAGTGCGCACGGAGTCACTGAAGCTTTCTTT. It encodes CSAHGVTEAFF.

The CDR3 reads CASSGRVKGYEQYF. Here the CDR3 DNA reads TGTGCCAGTAGTGGCAGGGTTAAGGGCTACGAGCAGTACTTC. This chain uses TRBV19 with TRBJ2-7, with D tentatively TRBD1 (5 bases). Germline V gene data show CDR1 as LNHDA and CDR2 as SQIVND (reference sequence). Deletions cut 5 bases from V and 3 bases from J, with 14 bases between. The CDR3 consists of 14 residues.

This clonotype was seen many times. The CDR3 DNA reads TGTGCCAGCAGTTTATTCACCCAAGAGACCCAGTACTTC. Protein product: CASSLFTQETQYF. The chain has TRBV12-3 or TRBV12-4 and TRBJ2-5; D is ambiguous. The V end was cut by 2 bases, the J end by 1 base, with 5 bases between. The CDR3 covers 13 residues.

The chain couples TRBV7-2 to TRBJ2-2; D gene ambiguous. This CDR3 has 14 residues. V was cut by 5 bases and J by 7 bases, with 14 bases left in between. Germline CDR1 is SGHTA and CDR2 is FQGNSA. The CDR3 nucleotides read TGTGCCAGCAGCGTAGTCGGTCTGGGCGGGGAGCTGTTTTTT. Translated, it gives CASSVVGLGGELFF.

In its sample, this clonotype was seen many times. The chain joins TRBV28 to TRBJ2-5, with D possibly being TRBD2 (7 bases). Deletions cut 6 bases from V and 5 bases from J, with 13 bases between. This CDR3 comprises 13 residues. CDR1 is MDHEN, CDR2 SYDVKM, per germline. In DNA form, the CDR3 reads TGTGCCAGCAGCTTCGGGGGGCCGGAGACCCAGTACTTC. Translating gives CASSFGGPETQYF.

Remarks on this clonotype: No DNA is shown, since the ends of the CDR3 on it are uncertain; the CDR3 is the one TCRdb lists. V and J are TRBV29-1 and TRBJ1-2. Germline V gives CDR1 SQVTM, CDR2 ANQGSEA. Ends included, the CDR3 has 13 residues. CDR3 amino acids: CSASRGGKYGCTF.

A few counts support this clonotype. Since a much larger clone is just one base distant, this may be a read error. The chain is built from TRBV18 and TRBJ2-5; 9 bases are a match to TRBD1. Germline values: CDR1 KGHSH, CDR2 LQKENI. The CDR3 extends over 14 amino acids. In DNA, the CDR3 is TGTGCCAGCTCACCAAACAGGGGGCGAGAGGCCCAGTACTTC. It yields the protein CASSPNRGREAQYF.

This clonotype was observed many times. The rearrangement joins TRBV20-1 to TRBJ2-5; D may match TRBD1 or TRBD2 (5 bases each). Germline CDR1 is DFQATT and CDR2 is SNEGSKA (reference sequence). This CDR3 is 12 amino acids long. V was trimmed by 5 bases and J by 5 bases, leaving 12 bases between them. The CDR3 DNA reads as TGCAGTGCTTCCGGGACCCAGGAGACCCAGTACTTC. Amino acid sequence: CSASGTQETQYF.

The chain uses TRBV5-1 and TRBJ2-2; 8 bases line up with TRBD2. The CDR3 has 16 amino acids. From germline, CDR1 is SGHRS and CDR2 YFSETQ. J gave up 4 bases and V 0 bases, and 5 bases lay outside the gene matches. The CDR3 region is CASSLEAGGTTGELFF. For the CDR3, the DNA is TGCGCCAGCAGCTTGGAGGCGGGAGGTACCACCGGGGAGCTGTTTTTT.

V gene TRBV3-1 combines with J gene TRBJ2-1, with 10 bases aligning to TRBD2. Germline lookup yields CDR1 LGHDT and CDR2 YNNKEL (reference sequence). J gave up 5 bases and V 0 bases, and 1 base lay outside the gene matches. This CDR3 spans 15 amino acids. The CDR3 spells CASSQDSGGHNEQFF. The CDR3 DNA sequence: TGTGCCAGCAGCCAAGATAGCGGGGGGCACAATGAGCAGTTCTTC.

The sample holds a few counts of this clonotype. The J gene is TRBJ1-5, the V gene TRBV10-2; D ambiguous. Looked up from germline, CDR1 is WSHSY and CDR2 is SAAADI. This CDR3 spans 12 amino acids. V was pared by 4 bases and J by 2 bases, with 3 bases between. The CDR3 bases are TGCGCCAGCAGTGTCGGCAATCAGCCCCAGCATTTT. It specifies CASSVGNQPQHF.

In its sample, this clonotype was seen many times. The CDR3: CASSLGTSGTEQYF. As DNA, the CDR3 is TGCGCCAGCAGCCTCGGGACTAGCGGGACCGAGCAGTACTTC. V usage is TRBV5-1 and J usage is TRBJ2-7, with TRBD2 identical over 13 bases. The CDR3 has 14 residues. Losses at the gene ends were 4 bases for V and 6 bases for J; bases not matched to a gene: 4. The germline V gene encodes CDR1 SGHRS and CDR2 YFSETQ.

This clonotype was picked up many times. The chain combines TRBV6-1 with TRBJ1-2; possibly TRBD1 for D (5 bases). V was pared by 0 bases and J by 2 bases, with 7 bases between. The CDR3 loop spans 14 amino acids. Looked up from germline, CDR1 is MNHNS and CDR2 is SASEGT. The CDR3 bases are TGTGCCAGCAGTGAAGCAGGGGACAACTATGGCTACACCTTC. It translates to CASSEAGDNYGYTF.

This clonotype was seen at least ten times. This sequence joins TRBV11-2 and TRBJ2-7; D is possibly TRBD1 (5 bases). The CDR3 consists of 13 residues. V lost 3 bases and J 4 bases, leaving 10 bases between the germline ends. Germline-derived CDR1 and CDR2 are SGHAT and FQNNGV. CDR3 DNA sequence: TGTGCCAGCAGCTTGATCCAGGGTTACGAGCAGTACTTC. It yields the protein CASSLIQGYEQYF.